The 2 T cell receptor beta chains below all came from one sample that was sequenced in a study of CD8 T cells in ankylosing spondylitis. TCRdb passed the 5' RACE reads through MiXCR, listing each CDR3 protein once. The sample lists 250,000 to 350,000 distinct CDR3 sequences; 15% to 20% were seen once. The specimen was blood, either unsorted or a sorted T cell fraction (not recorded which). These receptors were taken from a male donor with ankylosing spondylitis or in good health (not recorded which).

The rearrangement joins TRBV9 to TRBJ1-3; D possibly corresponds to TRBD1 (6 bases). This CDR3 comprises 16 residues. The germline V gene has CDR1 SGDLS and CDR2 YYNGEE. V was trimmed by 4 bases and J by 1 base, leaving 15 bases between them. In DNA, the CDR3 is TGTGCCAGCAGCCCCCGGGGGGGCGATTCTGGAAACACCATATATTTT. It is translated as CASSPRGGDSGNTIYF. Together with reference TRBV9 and TRBJ1-3, the CDR3 gives the full variable domain: DSGVTQTPKHLITATGQRVTLRCSPRSGDLSVYWYQQSLDQGLQFLIQYYNGEERAKGNILERFSAQQFPDLHSELNLSSLELGDSALYFCASSPRGGDSGNTIYFGEGSWLTVV.

The sample holds a few counts of this clonotype. The chain carries TRBV6-1 and TRBJ1-1; 7 nucleotides match TRBD1. The CDR3 length is 14 residues. V shed 6 bases and J 7 bases; nucleotides not matched to a gene: 11. CDR1 MNHNS and CDR2 SASEGT come from the germline V gene. DNA of the CDR3: TGTGCCAGCAGCCCGATAGGACAGGCCTATGAAGCTTTCTTT. It translates to CASSPIGQAYEAFF.